This T cell receptor beta chain was sequenced in a study of cytomegalovirus exposure and HLA in healthy donors. Study findings and constraints: Analyses of presence/absence relied on an assumption of roughly uniform sequencing depth across donors.

Primers included in the PCR were 60 Vbeta and 13 Jbeta primers. Using immunoSEQ multiplex PCR, the repertoire was profiled, and TCRdb retains in-frame clones only, with some absent. The table shows 150,000 to 200,000 clones, with over 60% occurring only once. The CDR3 spans 14 residues. Germline CDR1 SGHAT, CDR2 FQDESV (reference sequence). The V gene lost 0 bases and the J gene lost 0 bases, with 6 bases spanning the gap. This clone has just a few counts. Its matching antigen is unknown. Input material: PBMCs. The receptor was isolated from a woman aged 45-65 years in good health and CMV-seronegative. The chain joins TRBV11-1 to TRBJ2-7; no clear D gene. The CDR3 loop reads CASSLARSSYEQYF. In DNA form, the CDR3 reads TGTGCCAGCAGCTTAGCGAGAAGCTCCTACGAGCAGTACTTC.